These T cell receptor beta chains were read from a single sample in a study of PD-1 blockade in classical Hodgkin lymphoma. Sequencing used immunoSEQ multiplex PCR; TCRdb keeps in-frame clones, though not all of them. The sample carries 75,000 to 100,000 clones, roughly 81% recorded once. Source: peripheral blood mononuclear cells (PBMCs), taken before the second cycle of nivolumab. The source of these receptors is a human donor with classical Hodgkin lymphoma. Each CDR3 is given with its conserved first and last residue. The order of the fields is D gene, J gene, clone size, V gene, CDR3 protein, CDR3 DNA. D genes are given only for firm matches. Clone sizes are given selectively: once, few, many, or a class where the clone is expanded.

- | TRBJ2-3 | - | TRBV7-9 | CASSLVSTDTQYF | TGTGCCAGCAGCTTAGTAAGCACAGATACGCAGTATTTT
TRBD1 | TRBJ1-4 | - | TRBV19 | CASSTRGANEKLFF | TGTGCCAGTAGCACCAGGGGGGCTAATGAAAAACTGTTTTTT
- | TRBJ2-7 | - | TRBV7-3 | CASSLEGFGEQYF | TGTGCCAGCAGCTTAGAGGGTTTTGGCGAGCAGTACTTC
TRBD1 | TRBJ1-2 | - | TRBV5-1 | CASRSTGTENYGYTF | TGCGCCAGCAGGTCTACCGGGACAGAAAACTATGGCTACACCTTC
TRBD1 | TRBJ2-3 | - | TRBV10-3 | CASTGTDTQYF | TGTGCCTCGACAGGGACAGATACGCAGTATTTT
TRBD2 | TRBJ2-2 | few | TRBV5-5 | CASSSGLADTGELFF | TGTGCCAGCAGCTCGGGACTAGCGGACACCGGGGAGCTGTTTTTT
- | TRBJ1-3 | - | TRBV10-3 | CAISESKTGSGNTIYF | TGTGCCATCAGTGAGTCAAAGACAGGCTCTGGAAACACCATATATTTT
- | TRBJ1-1 | - | TRBV2 | CASTKGGTEAFF | TGTGCCAGCACGAAGGGAGGCACTGAAGCTTTCTTT
- | TRBJ2-2 | - | TRBV12-5 | CASLLALNTGELFF | TGTGCTAGCCTCCTAGCGTTGAACACCGGGGAGCTGTTTTTT
- | TRBJ1-5 | - | TRBV19 | CASRPGTPAGDQPQHF | TGTGCCTCCCGGCCGGGGACCCCCGCGGGGGATCAGCCCCAGCATTTT
- | TRBJ2-2 | - | TRBV28 | CASSFGPVSGELFF | TGTGCCAGCAGTTTCGGACCTGTCTCCGGGGAGCTGTTTTTT
- | TRBJ1-3 | - | TRBV30 | CAWSVDKTGNTIYF | TGTGCCTGGAGTGTAGACAAGACTGGAAACACCATATATTTT
TRBD1 | TRBJ2-7 | - | TRBV11-3 | CASSFGQDNYEQYF | TGTGCCAGCAGCTTTGGACAGGACAACTACGAGCAGTACTTC
- | TRBJ2-1 | - | TRBV7-2 | CASSLVRPLEEQFF | TGTGCCAGCAGCTTAGTAAGGCCACTAGAGGAGCAGTTCTTC
- | TRBJ2-7 | few | TRBV18 | CASSPRSYEQYF | TGTGCCAGCTCACCTCGCAGCTACGAGCAGTACTTC
- | TRBJ1-2 | - | TRBV7-8 | CASSLWEHDYTF | TGTGCCAGCAGCTTATGGGAACACGACTACACCTTC
- | TRBJ2-5 | few | TRBV28 | CASSPQYSVPRETQYF | TGTGCCAGCAGTCCTCAGTACTCCGTCCCAAGGGAGACCCAGTACTTC
- | TRBJ2-7 | - | TRBV7-2 | CASSLGGPPYEQYF | TGTGCCAGCAGCTTAGGCGGGCCCCCCTACGAGCAGTACTTC
- | TRBJ1-1 | few | TRBV18 | CASNRANTEAFF | TGTGCCAGCAACAGGGCCAACACTGAAGCTTTCTTT
- | TRBJ1-5 | - | TRBV6-6 | CASRNEGGNQPQHF | TGTGCCAGCAGGAACGAGGGGGGCAATCAGCCCCAGCATTTT
TRBD2 | TRBJ2-1 | - | TRBV5-4 | CASRTGLAGVGEQFF | TGTGCCAGCAGGACGGGACTAGCGGGAGTGGGTGAGCAGTTCTTC
- | TRBJ2-4 | - | TRBV10-3 | CAISGRGTNIQYF | TGTGCCATCAGTGGGCGGGGCACTAACATTCAGTACTTC
- | TRBJ2-3 | - | TRBV9 | CASSVGGAFTDTQYF | TGTGCCAGCAGCGTAGGGGGGGCCTTCACAGATACGCAGTATTTT
- | TRBJ2-7 | once | TRBV4-1 | CASSQETQGIYEQYF | TGCGCCAGCAGCCAAGAAACGCAGGGTATTTACGAGCAGTACTTC